The 4 T cell receptor beta chains presented below share a single source sample, sequenced in a study of CD8+ T cells in alopecia areata. RNA was isolated and reverse transcribed to cDNA, the sequencing template. Assay: immunoSEQ multiplex PCR; the TCRdb copy retains only in-frame clones and omits some. The table has under 350,000 clones, 55% to 75% seen once. As for treatment: oral pan-JAK inhibitor, 5-10 mg twice daily. The source material was CD4+ T cells sorted from blood, sampled at week 24, from a patient treated with tofacitinib. The origin of the receptors is a human donor with alopecia areata.

The chain's CDR3 is CASSYSLGFAGGYTF. Here the CDR3 DNA reads TGTGCCAGCAGTTACAGTCTGGGATTCGCTGGTGGCTACACCTTC. V and J are TRBV6-5 and TRBJ1-2; unclear D gene. Germline CDR1 and CDR2: MNHEY and SVGAGI. Trimming shortened V by 2 bases and J by 7 bases, and 17 bases separated the two germline ends. The CDR3 totals 15 residues.

There are many counts of this clone. This chain uses TRBV19 with TRBJ1-3; D perhaps matches TRBD1 (6 bases). V lost 5 bases and J 8 bases, leaving 19 bases between the germline ends. Germline V lookup: CDR1 LNHDA, CDR2 SQIVND (reference sequence). The CDR3 length is 15 residues. CDR3 coding DNA: TGTGCCAGTAGTCCGCGGAGGGGGACCTCGGACACCATATATTTT. Its translation is CASSPRRGTSDTIYF.

Note on this clone: An end of the junction differs from the germline gene, which may be a read error. The same CDR3 arises from other DNA sequences in this sample as well. This chain links TRBV29-1 with TRBJ1-2; 7 nucleotides match TRBD1. Per germline, CDR1 SQVTM and CDR2 ANQGSEA. The CDR3 sequence is 13 residues long. The CDR3 loop is CSVEGQDNYGYTF. CDR3 nucleotides: TGCAGCGTAGAAGGACAGGACAACTATGGCTACACCTTC.

A few counts support this clone. The V and J genes are TRBV5-1 and TRBJ2-7; D is perhaps TRBD2 (6 bases). CDR1 and CDR2 (germline): SGHRS, YFSETQ. The CDR3 is made up of 15 amino acids. The V end was cut by 4 bases, the J end by 3 bases, with 17 bases between. CDR3 amino acids: CASSPRLGGLYEQYF. In DNA, the CDR3 is TGCGCCAGCAGCCCTCGACTGGGAGGACTCTACGAGCAGTACTTC.